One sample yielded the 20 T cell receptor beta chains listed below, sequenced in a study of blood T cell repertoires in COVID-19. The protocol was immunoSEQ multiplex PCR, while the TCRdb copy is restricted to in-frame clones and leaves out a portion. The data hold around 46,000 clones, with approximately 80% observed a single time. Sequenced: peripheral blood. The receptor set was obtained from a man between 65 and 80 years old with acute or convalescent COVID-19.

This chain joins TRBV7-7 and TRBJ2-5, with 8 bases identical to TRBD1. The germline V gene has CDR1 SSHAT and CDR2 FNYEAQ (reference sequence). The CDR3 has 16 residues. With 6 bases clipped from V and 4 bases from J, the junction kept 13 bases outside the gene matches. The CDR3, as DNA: TGTGCCAGCAGTTCAAACCCAGGGGGCGCGGGAGAGACCCAGTACTTC. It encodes CASSSNPGGAGETQYF.

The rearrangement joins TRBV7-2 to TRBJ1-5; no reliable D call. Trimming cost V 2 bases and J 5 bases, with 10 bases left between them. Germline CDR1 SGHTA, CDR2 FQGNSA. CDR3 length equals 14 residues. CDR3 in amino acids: CASSLHSRDQPQHF. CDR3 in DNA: TGTGCCAGCAGCTTACACTCGCGGGATCAGCCCCAGCATTTT. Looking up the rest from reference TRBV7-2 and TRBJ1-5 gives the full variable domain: GAGVSQSPSNKVTEKGKDVELRCDPISGHTALYWYRQSLGQGLEFLIYFQGNSAPDKSGLPSDRFSAERTGGSVSTLTIQRTQQEDSAVYLCASSLHSRDQPQHFGDGTRLSIL.

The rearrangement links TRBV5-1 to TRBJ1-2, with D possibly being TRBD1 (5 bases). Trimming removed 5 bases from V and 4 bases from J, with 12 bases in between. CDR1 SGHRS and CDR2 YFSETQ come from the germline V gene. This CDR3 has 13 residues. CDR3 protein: CASSYDSFYGYTF. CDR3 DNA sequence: TGCGCCAGCAGTTATGACAGCTTCTATGGCTACACCTTC.

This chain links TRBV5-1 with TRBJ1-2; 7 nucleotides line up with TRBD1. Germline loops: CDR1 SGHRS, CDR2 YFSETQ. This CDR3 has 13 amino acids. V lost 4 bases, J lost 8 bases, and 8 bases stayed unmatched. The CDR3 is CASSQTGLLGYTF. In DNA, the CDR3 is TGCGCCAGCAGCCAGACAGGGTTACTGGGCTACACCTTC.

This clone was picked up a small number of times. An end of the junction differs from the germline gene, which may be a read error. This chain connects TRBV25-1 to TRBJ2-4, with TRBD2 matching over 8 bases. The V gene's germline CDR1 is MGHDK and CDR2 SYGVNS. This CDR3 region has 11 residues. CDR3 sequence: CASSDGAGVWF. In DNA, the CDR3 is TGTGCCAGCAGTGACGGAGCGGGGGTGTGGTTC.

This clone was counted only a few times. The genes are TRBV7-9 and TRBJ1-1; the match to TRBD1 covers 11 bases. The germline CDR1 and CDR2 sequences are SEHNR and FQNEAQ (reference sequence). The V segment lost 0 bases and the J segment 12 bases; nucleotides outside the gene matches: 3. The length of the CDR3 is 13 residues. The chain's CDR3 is CASSLAGDRGTFF. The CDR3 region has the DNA TGTGCCAGCAGCTTAGCGGGGGACAGGGGGACTTTCTTT.

The DNA for the CDR3 is TGCGCCAGCAGCTTGGCCCCAGGGGGCGCAGGTGGCTACACCTTC. Translating it yields CASSLAPGGAGGYTF. The chain joins TRBV5-1 to TRBJ1-2; 8 bases align to TRBD1. The CDR3 is 15 amino acids. Germline V gene sequence: CDR1 SGHRS, CDR2 YFSETQ. Trimming took 0 bases from V and 7 from J; bases not matched to a gene: 8.

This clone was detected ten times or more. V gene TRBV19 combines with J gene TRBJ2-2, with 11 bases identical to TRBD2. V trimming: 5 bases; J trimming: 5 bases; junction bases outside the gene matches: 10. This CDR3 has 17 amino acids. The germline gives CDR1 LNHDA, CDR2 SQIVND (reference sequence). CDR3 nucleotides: TGTGCCAGTAGTGACCCCTCTAGCGGGGGGAAGACCGGGGAGCTGTTTTTT. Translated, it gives CASSDPSSGGKTGELFF.

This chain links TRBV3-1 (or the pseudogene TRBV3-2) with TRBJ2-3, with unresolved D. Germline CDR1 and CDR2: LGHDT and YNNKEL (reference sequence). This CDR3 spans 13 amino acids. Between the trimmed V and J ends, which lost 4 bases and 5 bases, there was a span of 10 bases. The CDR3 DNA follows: TGTGCCAGCAGCCCTTCTTTCCTAGATACGCAGTATTTT. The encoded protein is CASSPSFLDTQYF.

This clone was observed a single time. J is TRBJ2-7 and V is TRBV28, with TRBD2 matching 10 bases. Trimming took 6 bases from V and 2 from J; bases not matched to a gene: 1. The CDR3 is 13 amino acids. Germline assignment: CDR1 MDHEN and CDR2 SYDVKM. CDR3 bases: TGTGCCAGCAGGCTAGCGGGAGCCTACGAGCAGTACTTC. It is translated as CASRLAGAYEQYF.

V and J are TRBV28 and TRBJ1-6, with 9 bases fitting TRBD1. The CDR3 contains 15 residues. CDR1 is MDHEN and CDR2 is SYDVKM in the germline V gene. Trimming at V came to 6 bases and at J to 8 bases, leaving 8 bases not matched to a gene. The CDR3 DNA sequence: TGTGCCAGCAGCACCCCGGGACAGGGTTATTCACCCCTCCACTTT. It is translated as CASSTPGQGYSPLHF.

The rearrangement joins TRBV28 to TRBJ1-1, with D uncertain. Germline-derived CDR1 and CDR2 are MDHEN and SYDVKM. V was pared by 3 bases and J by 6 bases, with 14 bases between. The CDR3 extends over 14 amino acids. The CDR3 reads CASSFISPQPEAFF. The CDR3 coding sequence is TGTGCCAGCAGTTTTATAAGCCCCCAACCTGAAGCTTTCTTT.

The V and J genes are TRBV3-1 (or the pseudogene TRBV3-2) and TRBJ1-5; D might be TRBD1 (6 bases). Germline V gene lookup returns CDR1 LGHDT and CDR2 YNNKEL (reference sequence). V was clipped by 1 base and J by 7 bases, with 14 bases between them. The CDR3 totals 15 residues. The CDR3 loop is CASSQGGGVWQPQHF. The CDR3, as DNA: TGTGCCAGCAGCCAAGGCGGGGGCGTCTGGCAGCCCCAGCATTTT.

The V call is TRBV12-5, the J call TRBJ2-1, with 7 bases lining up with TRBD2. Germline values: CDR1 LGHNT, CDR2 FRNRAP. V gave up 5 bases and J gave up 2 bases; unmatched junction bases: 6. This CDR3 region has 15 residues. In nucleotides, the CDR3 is TGTGCTAGTGGTCCCTTAGCGGGCACCTACAATGAGCAGTTCTTC. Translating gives CASGPLAGTYNEQFF. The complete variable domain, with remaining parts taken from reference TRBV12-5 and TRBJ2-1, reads DARVTQTPRHKVTEMGQEVTMRCQPILGHNTVFWYRQTMMQGLELLAYFRNRAPLDDSGMPKDRFSAEMPDATLATLKIQPSEPRDSAVYFCASGPLAGTYNEQFFGPGTRLTVL.

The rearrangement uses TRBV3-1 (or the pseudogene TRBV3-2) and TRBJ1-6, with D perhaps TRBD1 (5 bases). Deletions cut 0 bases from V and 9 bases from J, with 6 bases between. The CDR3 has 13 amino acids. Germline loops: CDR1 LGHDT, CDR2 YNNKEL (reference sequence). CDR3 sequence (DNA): TGTGCCAGCAGCCAAGATGGGGCTTCACCCCTCCACTTT. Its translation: CASSQDGASPLHF.

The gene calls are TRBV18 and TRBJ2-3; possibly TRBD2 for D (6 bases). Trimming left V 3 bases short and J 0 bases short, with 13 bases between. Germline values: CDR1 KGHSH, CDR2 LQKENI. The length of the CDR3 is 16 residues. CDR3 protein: CASSPLASGSTDTQYF. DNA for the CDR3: TGTGCCAGCTCACCTCTCGCGAGCGGGAGCACAGATACGCAGTATTTT.

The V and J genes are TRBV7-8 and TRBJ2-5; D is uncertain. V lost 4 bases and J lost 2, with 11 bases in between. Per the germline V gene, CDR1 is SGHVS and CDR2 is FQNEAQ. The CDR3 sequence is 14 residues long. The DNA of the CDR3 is TGTGCCAGCAGCTCGTCGGGTTTACAAGAGACCCAGTACTTC. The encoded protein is CASSSSGLQETQYF. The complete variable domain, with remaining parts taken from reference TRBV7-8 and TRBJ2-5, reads GAGVSQSPRYKVAKRGQDVALRCDPISGHVSLFWYQQALGQGPEFLTYFQNEAQLDKSGLPSDRFFAERPEGSVSTLKIQRTQQEDSAVYLCASSSSGLQETQYFGPGTRLLVL.

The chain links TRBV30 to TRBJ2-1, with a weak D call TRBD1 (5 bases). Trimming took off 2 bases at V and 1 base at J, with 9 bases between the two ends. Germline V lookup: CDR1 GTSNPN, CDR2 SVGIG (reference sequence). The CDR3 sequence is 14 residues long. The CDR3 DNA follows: TGTGCCTGGAGTAATCAGGGATCCTACAATGAGCAGTTCTTC. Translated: CAWSNQGSYNEQFF.

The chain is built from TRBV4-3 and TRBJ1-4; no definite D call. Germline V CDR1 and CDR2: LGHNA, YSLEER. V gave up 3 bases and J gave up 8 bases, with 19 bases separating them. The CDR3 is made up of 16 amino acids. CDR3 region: CASSHSRPYTTEKLFF. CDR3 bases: TGCGCCAGCAGCCATTCGAGGCCCTATACGACCGAAAAACTGTTTTTT.

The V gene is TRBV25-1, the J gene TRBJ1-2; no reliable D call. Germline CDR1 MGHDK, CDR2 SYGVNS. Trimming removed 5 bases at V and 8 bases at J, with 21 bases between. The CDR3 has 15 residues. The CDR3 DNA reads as TGTGCCAGCAGTACCACCTATCAGGAGGCTGGGGGCTACACCTTC. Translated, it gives CASSTTYQEAGGYTF.